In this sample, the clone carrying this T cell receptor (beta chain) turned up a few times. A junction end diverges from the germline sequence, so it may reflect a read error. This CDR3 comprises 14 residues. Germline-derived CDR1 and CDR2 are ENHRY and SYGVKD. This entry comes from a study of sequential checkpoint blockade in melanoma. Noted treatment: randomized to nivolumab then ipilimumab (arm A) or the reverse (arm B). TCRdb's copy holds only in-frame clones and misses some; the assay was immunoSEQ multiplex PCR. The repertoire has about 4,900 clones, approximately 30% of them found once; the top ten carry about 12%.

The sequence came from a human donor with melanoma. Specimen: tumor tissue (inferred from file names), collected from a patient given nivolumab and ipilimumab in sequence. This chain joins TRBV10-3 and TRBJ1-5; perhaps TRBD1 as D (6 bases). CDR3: CASSQYRVAQPQHF. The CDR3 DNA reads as TGTGCCAGCAGTCAGTACAGGGTGGCTCAGCCCCAGCATTTT.